The clone carrying this T cell receptor beta chain was detected only a few times. The junction differs from germline at one of its ends, possibly a read error. This specimen belongs to a study of blood T cell repertoires in COVID-19. The overall study: There were acute and convalescent COVID-19 samples, and they came from the United States, Italy and Spain.

Clones were sequenced by immunoSEQ multiplex PCR, and TCRdb holds only the in-frame ones, with some missing. The table includes about 87,000 clones, around 84% detected once. The sample comprised peripheral blood. This TCR was recovered from a man aged 35 to 55 with acute or convalescent COVID-19.

CDR3 residues: CASSEEDRPGKLFF. The CDR3 nucleotides read TGTGCCAGCAGCGAAGAAGACAGGCCGGGAAAACTGTTTTTT. V is TRBV6-1 and J is TRBJ1-4, with D tentatively TRBD1 (6 bases). This CDR3 comprises 14 residues. Looked up from germline, CDR1 is MNHNS and CDR2 is SASEGT.